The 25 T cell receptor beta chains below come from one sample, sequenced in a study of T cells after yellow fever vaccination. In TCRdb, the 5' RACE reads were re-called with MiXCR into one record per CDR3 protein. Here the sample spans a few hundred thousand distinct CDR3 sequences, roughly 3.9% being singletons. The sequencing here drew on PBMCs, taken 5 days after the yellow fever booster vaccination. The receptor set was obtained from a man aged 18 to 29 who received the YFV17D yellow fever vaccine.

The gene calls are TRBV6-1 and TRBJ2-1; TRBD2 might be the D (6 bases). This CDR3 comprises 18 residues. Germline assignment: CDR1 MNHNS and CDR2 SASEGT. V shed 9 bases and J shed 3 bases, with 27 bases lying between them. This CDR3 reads CASSLQVPSGDFYNEQFF. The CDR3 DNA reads TGTGCCAGTTCCCTCCAGGTACCCTCCGGGGACTTCTACAATGAGCAGTTCTTC.

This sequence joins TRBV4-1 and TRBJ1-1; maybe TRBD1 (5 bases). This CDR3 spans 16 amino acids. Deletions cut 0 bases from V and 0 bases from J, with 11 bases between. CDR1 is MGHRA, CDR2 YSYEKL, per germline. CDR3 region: CASSQDAGNMNTEAFF. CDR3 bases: TGCGCCAGCAGCCAAGACGCAGGGAACATGAACACTGAAGCTTTCTTT.

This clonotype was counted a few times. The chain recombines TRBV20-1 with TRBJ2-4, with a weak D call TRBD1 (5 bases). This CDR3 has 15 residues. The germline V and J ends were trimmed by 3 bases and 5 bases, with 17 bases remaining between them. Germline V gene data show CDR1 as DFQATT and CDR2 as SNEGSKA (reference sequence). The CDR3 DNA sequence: TGCAGTGCTAGGGAATCGTCGTTGGGGCAAAACATTCAGTACTTC. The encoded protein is CSARESSLGQNIQYF.

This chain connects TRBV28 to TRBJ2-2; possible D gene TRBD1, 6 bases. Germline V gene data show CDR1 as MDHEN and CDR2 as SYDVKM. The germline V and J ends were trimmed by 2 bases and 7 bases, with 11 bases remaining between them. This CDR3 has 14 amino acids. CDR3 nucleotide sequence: TGTGCCAGCAGTTTACATGGGACAAACGGGGAGCTGTTTTTT. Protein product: CASSLHGTNGELFF.

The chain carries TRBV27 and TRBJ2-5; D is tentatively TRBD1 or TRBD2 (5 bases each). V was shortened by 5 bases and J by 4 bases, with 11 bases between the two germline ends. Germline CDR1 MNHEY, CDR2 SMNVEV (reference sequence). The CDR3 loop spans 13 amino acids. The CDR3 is CASSEGMRETQYF. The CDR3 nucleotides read TGTGCCAGCAGTGAGGGGATGCGAGAGACCCAGTACTTC.

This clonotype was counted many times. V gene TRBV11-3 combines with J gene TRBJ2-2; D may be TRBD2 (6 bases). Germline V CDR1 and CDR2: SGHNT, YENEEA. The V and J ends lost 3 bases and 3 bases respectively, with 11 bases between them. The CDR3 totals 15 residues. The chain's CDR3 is CASSFGGLYTGELFF. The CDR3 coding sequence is TGTGCCAGCAGCTTCGGGGGACTTTACACCGGGGAGCTGTTTTTT.

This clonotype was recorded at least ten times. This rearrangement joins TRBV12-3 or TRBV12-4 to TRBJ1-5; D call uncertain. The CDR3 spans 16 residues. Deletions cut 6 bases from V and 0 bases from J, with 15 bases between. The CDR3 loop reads CASSPSLGNSNQPQHF. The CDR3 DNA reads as TGTGCCAGCAGCCCGTCCCTGGGAAATAGCAATCAGCCCCAGCATTTT.

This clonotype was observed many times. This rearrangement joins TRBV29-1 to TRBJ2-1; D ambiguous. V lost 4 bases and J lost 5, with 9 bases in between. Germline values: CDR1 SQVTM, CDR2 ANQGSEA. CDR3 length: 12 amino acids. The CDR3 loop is CSVADSHNEQFF. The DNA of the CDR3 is TGCAGCGTTGCGGATAGCCACAATGAGCAGTTCTTC.

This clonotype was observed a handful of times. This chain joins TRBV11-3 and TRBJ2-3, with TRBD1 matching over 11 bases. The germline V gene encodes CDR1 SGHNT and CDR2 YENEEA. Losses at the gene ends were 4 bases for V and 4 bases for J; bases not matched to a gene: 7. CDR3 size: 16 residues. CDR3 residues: CASSSGGTGGPDTQYF. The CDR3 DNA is TGTGCCAGCAGCTCAGGCGGGACAGGGGGTCCAGATACGCAGTATTTT.

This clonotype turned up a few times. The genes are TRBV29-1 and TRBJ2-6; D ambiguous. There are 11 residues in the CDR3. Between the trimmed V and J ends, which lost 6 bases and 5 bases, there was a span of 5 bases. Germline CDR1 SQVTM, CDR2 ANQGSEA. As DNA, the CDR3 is TGCAGCGTCCTGCGGGCCAACGTCCTGACTTTC. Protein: CSVLRANVLTF.

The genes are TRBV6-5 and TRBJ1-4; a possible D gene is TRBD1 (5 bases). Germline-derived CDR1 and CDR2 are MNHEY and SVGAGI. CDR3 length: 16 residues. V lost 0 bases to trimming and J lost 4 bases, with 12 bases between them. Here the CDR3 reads CASSYSGASGNEKLFF. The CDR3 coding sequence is TGTGCCAGCAGTTACTCTGGGGCCTCGGGTAATGAAAAACTGTTTTTT.

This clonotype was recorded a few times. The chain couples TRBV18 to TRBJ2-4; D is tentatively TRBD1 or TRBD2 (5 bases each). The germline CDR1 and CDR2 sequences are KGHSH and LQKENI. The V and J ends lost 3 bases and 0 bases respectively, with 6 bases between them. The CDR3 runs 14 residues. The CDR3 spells CASSPGTAKNIQYF. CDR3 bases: TGTGCCAGCTCACCCGGGACAGCCAAAAACATTCAGTACTTC.

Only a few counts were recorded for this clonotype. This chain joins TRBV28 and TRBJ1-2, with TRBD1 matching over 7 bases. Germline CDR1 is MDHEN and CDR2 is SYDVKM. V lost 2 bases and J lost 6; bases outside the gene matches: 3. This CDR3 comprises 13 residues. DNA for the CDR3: TGTGCCAGCAGTTTACAGGGGGGAAATGGCTACACCTTC. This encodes CASSLQGGNGYTF.

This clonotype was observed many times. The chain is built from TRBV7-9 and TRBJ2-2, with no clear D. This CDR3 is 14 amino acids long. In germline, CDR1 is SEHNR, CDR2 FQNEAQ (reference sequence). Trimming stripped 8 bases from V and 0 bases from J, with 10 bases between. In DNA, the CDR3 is TGTGCCAGCGCAGGCCTAGCGAACACCGGGGAGCTGTTTTTT. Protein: CASAGLANTGELFF.

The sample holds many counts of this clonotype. The CDR3 coding sequence is TGTGCCAGCAGTAGCGGGGCTGCCCAAGAGACCCAGTACTTC. As protein: CASSSGAAQETQYF. The genes are TRBV12-3 or TRBV12-4 and TRBJ2-5, with TRBD2 identical over 7 bases. V gave up 5 bases and J gave up 1 base; unmatched junction bases: 4. This CDR3 contains 14 residues.

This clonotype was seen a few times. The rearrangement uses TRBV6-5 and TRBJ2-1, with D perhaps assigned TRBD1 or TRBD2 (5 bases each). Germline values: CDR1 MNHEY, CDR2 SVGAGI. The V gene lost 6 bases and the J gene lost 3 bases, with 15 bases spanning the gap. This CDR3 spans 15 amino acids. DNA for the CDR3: TGTGCCAGCAGCCCTAGGGGACCCCACTACAATGAGCAGTTCTTC. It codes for CASSPRGPHYNEQFF.

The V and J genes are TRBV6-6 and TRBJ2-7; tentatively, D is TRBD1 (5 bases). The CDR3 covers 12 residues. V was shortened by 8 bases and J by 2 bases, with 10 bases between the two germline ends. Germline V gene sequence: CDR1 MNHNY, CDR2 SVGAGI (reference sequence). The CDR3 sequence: CASLSRAYEQYV. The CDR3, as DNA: TGTGCCAGCCTGAGCAGGGCCTACGAGCAGTACGTC.

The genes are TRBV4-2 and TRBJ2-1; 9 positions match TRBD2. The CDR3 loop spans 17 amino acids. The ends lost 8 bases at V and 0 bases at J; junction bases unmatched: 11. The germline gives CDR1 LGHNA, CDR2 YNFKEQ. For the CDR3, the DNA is TGTGCCAGCGATTTAGGAAGCGGGGGGTCCTCCTACAATGAGCAGTTCTTC. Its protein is CASDLGSGGSSYNEQFF.

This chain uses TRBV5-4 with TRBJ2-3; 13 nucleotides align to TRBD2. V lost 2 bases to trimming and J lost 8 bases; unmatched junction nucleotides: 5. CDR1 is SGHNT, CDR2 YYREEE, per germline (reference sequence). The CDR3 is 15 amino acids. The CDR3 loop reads CASSLLAGGPGTQYF. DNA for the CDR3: TGTGCCAGCAGCTTACTAGCGGGGGGGCCGGGTACGCAGTATTTT.

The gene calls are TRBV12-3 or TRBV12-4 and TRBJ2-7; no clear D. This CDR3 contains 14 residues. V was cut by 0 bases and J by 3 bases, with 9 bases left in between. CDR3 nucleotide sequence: TGTGCCAGCAGTTTAGCGGTGGGCAACTACGAGCAGTACGTC. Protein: CASSLAVGNYEQYV.

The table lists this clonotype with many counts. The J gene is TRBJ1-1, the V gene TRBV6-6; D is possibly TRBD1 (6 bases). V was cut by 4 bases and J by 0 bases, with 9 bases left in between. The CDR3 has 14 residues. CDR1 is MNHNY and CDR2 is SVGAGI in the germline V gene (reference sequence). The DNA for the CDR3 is TGTGCCAGCAGTTTGGGGGCAGTGAACACTGAAGCTTTCTTT. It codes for CASSLGAVNTEAFF.

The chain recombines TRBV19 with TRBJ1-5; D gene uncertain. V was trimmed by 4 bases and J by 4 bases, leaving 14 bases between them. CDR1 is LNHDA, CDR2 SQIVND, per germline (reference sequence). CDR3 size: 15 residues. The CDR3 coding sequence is TGTGCCAGTAGTAGGGCGGGTCGGGGAAATCAGCCCCAGCATTTT. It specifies CASSRAGRGNQPQHF.

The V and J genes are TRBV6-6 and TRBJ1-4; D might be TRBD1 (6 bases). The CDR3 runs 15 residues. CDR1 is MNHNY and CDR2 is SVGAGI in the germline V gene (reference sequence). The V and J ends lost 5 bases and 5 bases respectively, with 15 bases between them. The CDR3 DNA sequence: TGTGCCAGCAGTCTGGAAAGAGGGGGGAATGAAAAACTGTTTTTT. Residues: CASSLERGGNEKLFF.

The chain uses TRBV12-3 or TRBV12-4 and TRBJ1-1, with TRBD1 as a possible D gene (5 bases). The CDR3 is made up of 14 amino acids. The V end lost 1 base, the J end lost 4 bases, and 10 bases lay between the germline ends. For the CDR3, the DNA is TGTGCCAGCAGTTTAGGGGGGAGGGCCACTGAAGCTTTCTTT. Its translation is CASSLGGRATEAFF.

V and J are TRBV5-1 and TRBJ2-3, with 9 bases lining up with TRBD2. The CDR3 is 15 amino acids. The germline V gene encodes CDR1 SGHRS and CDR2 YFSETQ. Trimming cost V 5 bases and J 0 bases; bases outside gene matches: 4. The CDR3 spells CASRASGASTDTQYF. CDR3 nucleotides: TGCGCCAGCAGGGCTAGCGGGGCCAGCACAGATACGCAGTATTTT.